A single T cell receptor beta chain is shown here with its context. No antigen is known for it. Germline V gene lookup returns CDR1 KGHSH and CDR2 LQKENI. This CDR3 region has 19 residues. V was cut by 6 bases and J by 7 bases, with 30 bases left in between. As every portion of the isolated RNA was reverse transcribed, the sequencing read expressed TCRB transcripts. Repertoires were generated with immunoSEQ multiplex PCR, while TCRdb's copy carries only in-frame clones and drops some. Counted here are 850,000 to 900,000 clones, about 17% occurring once; the ten biggest clones make up 0.02% to 0.025%. These data belong to a study of beta chain features in type 1 diabetes. Study-wide findings and caveats: Cells with high TCR expression could be over-represented when cDNA is sequenced. Insertions were fewer and deletions more numerous at VDJ junctions in type 1 diabetes patients.

Material for sequencing was naive CD4+ T cells from blood. V gene TRBV18 combines with J gene TRBJ1-4; a weak D match, TRBD1 (5 bases). This sequence was found in a woman younger than 30 in good health. CDR3 sequence: CASSLQPQGASEGLEKLFF. CDR3 DNA sequence: TGTGCCAGCTCTCTTCAACCGCAGGGAGCATCCGAGGGGCTTGAAAAACTGTTTTTT.